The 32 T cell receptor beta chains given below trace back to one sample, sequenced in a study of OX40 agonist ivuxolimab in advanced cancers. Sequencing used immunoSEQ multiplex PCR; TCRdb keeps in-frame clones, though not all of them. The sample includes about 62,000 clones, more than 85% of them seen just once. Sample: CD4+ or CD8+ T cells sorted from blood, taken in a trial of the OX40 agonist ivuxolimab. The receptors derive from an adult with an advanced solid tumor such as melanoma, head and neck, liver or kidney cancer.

CDR3 loop: CASSQVGGLSSAFF. The CDR3 nucleotides read TGCGCCAGCAGCCAAGTTGGGGGGCTTTCCTCGGCTTTCTTT. The V and J genes are TRBV4-1 and TRBJ1-1; D perhaps matches TRBD1 (6 bases). Trimming stripped 1 base from V and 11 bases from J, with 17 bases between. The germline gives CDR1 MGHRA, CDR2 YSYEKL. This CDR3 contains 14 residues.

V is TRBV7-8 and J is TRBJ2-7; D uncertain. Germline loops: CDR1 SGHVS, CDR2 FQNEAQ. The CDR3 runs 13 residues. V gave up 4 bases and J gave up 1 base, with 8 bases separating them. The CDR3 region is CASSSSLSYEQYF. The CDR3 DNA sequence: TGTGCCAGCAGCTCTTCGTTGTCCTACGAGCAGTACTTC. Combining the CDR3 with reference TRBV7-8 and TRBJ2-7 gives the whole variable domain GAGVSQSPRYKVAKRGQDVALRCDPISGHVSLFWYQQALGQGPEFLTYFQNEAQLDKSGLPSDRFFAERPEGSVSTLKIQRTQQEDSAVYLCASSSSLSYEQYFGPGTRLTVT.

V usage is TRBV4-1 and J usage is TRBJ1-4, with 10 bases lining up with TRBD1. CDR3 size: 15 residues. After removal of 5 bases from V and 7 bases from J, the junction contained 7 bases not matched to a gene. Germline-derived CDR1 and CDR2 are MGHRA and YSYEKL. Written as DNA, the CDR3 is TGCGCCAGCAGCTACCGACAGGGGGCCGGTGAAAAACTGTTTTTT. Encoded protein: CASSYRQGAGEKLFF.

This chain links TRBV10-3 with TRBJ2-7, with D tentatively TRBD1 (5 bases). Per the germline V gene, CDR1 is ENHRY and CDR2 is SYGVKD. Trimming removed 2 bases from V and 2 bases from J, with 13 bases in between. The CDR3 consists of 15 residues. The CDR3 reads CAISELGVDPYEQYF. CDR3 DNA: TGTGCCATCAGTGAGCTAGGGGTAGATCCCTACGAGCAGTACTTC.

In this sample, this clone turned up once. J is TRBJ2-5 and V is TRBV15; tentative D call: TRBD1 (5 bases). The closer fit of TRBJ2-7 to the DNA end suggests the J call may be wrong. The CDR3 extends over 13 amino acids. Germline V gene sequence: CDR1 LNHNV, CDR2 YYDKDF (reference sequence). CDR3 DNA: TGTGCCACTGCAACGGACACCTCCTACGAGCAGTACTTC. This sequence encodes CATATDTSYEQYF.

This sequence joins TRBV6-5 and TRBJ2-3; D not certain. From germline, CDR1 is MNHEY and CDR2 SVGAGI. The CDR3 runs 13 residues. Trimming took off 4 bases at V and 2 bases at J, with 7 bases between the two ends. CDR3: CASSLISTDTQYF. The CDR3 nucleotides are TGTGCCAGCAGTTTAATATCCACAGATACGCAGTATTTT.

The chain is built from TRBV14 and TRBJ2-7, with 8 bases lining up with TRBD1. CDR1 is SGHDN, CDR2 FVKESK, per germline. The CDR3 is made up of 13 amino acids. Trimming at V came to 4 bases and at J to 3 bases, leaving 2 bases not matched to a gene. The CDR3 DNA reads TGTGCCAGCAGCCCAACAGGGGGCTACGAGCAGTACTTC. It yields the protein CASSPTGGYEQYF.

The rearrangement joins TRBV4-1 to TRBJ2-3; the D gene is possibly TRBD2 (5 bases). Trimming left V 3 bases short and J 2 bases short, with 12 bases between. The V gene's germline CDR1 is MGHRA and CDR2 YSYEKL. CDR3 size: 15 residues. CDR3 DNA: TGCGCCAGCAGCCAGAGAGGGCCCGACACAGATACGCAGTATTTT. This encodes CASSQRGPDTDTQYF.

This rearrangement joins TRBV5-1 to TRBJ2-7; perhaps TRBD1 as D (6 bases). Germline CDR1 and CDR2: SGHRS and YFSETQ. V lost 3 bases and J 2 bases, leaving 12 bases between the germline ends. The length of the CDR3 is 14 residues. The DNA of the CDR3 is TGCGCCAGCAGCTCTCCGGGACAAGCCTACGAGCAGTACTTC. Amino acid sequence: CASSSPGQAYEQYF.

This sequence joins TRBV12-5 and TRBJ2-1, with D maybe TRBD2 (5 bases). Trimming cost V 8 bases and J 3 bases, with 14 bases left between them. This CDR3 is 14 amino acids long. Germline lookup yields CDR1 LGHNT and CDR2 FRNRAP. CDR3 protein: CASSDPGFYNEQFF. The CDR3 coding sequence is TGTGCTAGTTCCGATCCGGGGTTCTACAATGAGCAGTTCTTC.

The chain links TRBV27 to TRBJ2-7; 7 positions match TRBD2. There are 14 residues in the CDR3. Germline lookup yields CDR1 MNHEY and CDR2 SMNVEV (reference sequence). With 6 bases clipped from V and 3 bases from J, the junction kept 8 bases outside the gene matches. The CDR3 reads CASSRGEEIYEQYF. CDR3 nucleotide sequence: TGTGCCAGCAGCCGGGGGGAGGAAATCTACGAGCAGTACTTC.

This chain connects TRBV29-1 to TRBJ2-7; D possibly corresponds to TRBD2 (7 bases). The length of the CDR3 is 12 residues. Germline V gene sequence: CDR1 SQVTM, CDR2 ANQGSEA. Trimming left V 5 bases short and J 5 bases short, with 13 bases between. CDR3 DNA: TGCAGCGTTCCCGGGGGGCCGAACGAGCAGTACTTC. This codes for CSVPGGPNEQYF.

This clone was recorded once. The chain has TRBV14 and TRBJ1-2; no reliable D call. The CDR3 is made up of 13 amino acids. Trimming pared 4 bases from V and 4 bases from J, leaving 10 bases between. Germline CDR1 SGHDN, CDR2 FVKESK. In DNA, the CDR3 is TGTGCCAGCAGCCTGGGAGGTGGCTATGGCTACACCTTC. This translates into CASSLGGGYGYTF.

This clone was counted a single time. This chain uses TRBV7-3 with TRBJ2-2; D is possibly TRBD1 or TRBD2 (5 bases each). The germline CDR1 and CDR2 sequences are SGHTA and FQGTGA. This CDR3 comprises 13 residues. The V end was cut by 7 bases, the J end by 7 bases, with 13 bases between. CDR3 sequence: CASTRDGGGELFF. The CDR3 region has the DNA TGTGCCAGCACCAGGGACGGCGGCGGGGAGCTGTTTTTT.

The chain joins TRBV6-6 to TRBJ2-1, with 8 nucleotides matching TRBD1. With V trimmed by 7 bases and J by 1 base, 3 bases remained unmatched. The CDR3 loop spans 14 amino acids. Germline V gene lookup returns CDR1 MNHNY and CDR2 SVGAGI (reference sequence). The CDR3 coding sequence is TGTGCCAGCAATGGACAGGGATCCTACAATGAGCAGTTCTTC. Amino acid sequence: CASNGQGSYNEQFF.

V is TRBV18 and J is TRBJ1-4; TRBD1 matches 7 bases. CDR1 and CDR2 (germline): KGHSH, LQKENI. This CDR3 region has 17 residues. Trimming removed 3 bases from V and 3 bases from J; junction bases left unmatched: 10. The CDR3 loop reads CASSPLAPGGPNEKLFF. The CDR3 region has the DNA TGTGCCAGCTCACCGCTGGCGCCAGGGGGACCTAATGAAAAACTGTTTTTT.

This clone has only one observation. In DNA form, the CDR3 reads TGTGCCAGTAGAACAGGGTTGGCCTACAATGAGCAGTTCTTC. Translating gives CASRTGLAYNEQFF. The gene calls are TRBV19 and TRBJ2-1, with D possibly matching TRBD1 (6 bases). From germline, CDR1 is LNHDA and CDR2 SQIVND (reference sequence). The CDR3 spans 14 residues. Trimming cost V 6 bases and J 2 bases, with 11 bases left between them.

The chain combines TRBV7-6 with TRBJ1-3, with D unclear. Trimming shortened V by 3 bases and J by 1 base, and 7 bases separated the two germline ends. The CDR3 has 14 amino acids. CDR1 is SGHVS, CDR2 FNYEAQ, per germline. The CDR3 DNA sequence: TGTGCCAGCAGCTTCGAGGATTCTGGAAACACCATATATTTT. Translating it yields CASSFEDSGNTIYF.

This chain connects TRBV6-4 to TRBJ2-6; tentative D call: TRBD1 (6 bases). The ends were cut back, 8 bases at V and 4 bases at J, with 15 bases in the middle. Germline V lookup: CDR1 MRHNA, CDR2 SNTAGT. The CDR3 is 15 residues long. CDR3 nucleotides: TGTGCCAGCTCTTTCCAGGGGTCAGGGGCCAACGTCCTGACTTTC. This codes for CASSFQGSGANVLTF.

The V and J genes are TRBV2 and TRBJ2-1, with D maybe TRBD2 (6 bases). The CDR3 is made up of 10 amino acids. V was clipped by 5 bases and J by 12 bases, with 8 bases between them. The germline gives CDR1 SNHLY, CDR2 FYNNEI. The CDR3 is CASSPGGQFF. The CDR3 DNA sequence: TGTGCCAGCAGTCCCGGGGGGCAGTTCTTC.

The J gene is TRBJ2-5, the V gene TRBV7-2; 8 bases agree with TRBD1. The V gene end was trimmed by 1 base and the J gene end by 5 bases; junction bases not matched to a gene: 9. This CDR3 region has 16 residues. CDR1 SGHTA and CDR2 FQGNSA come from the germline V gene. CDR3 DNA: TGTGCCAGCAGCTTAGAACCGGGGACAGGTGGGGAGACCCAGTACTTC. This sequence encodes CASSLEPGTGGETQYF.

The CDR3 sequence is CAISDENKSYEQYF. The CDR3 bases are TGTGCCATCAGTGATGAGAACAAATCCTACGAGCAGTACTTC. The V call is TRBV10-3, the J call TRBJ2-7, with D unclear. V was clipped by 3 bases and J by 1 base, with 10 bases between them. CDR1 ENHRY and CDR2 SYGVKD come from the germline V gene. The CDR3 loop spans 14 amino acids.

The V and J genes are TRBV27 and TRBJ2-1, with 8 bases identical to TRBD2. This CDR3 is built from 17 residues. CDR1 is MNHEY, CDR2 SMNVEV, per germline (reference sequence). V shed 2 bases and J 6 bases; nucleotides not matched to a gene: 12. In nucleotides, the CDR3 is TGTGCCAGCAGTTTACTTCAAACTAGCGGAGGGGTCAATGAGCAGTTCTTC. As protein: CASSLLQTSGGVNEQFF.

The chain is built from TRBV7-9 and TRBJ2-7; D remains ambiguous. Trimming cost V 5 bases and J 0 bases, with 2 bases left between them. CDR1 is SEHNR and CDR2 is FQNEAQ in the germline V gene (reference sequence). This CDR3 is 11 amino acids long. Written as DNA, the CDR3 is TGTGCCAGCAGCGGCTCCTACGAGCAGTACTTC. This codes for CASSGSYEQYF.

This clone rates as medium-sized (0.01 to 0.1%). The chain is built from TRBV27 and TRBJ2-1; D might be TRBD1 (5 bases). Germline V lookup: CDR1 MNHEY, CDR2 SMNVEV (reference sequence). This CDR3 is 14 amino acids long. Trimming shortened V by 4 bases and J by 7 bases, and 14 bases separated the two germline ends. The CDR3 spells CASSYLGLENEQFF. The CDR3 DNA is TGTGCCAGCAGTTATCTGGGGCTGGAAAATGAGCAGTTCTTC.

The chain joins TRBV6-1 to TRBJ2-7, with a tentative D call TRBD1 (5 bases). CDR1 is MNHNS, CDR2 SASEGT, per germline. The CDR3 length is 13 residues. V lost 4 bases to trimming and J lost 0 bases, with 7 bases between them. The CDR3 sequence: CASSVTVSYEQYF. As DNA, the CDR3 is TGTGCCAGCAGTGTGACAGTCTCCTACGAGCAGTACTTC.

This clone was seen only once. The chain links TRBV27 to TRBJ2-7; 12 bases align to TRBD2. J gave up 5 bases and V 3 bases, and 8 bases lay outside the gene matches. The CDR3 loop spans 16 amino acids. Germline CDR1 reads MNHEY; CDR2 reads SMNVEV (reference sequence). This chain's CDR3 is CASSFTLAGGPHEQYF. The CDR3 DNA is TGTGCCAGCAGTTTCACGCTAGCGGGAGGGCCCCACGAGCAGTACTTC.

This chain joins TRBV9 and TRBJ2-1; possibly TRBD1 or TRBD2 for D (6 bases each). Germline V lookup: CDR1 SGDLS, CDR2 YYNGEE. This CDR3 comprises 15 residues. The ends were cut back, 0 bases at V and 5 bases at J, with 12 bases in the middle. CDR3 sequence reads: CASSVGGAVDNEQFF. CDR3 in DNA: TGTGCCAGCAGCGTAGGGGGGGCGGTCGACAATGAGCAGTTCTTC.

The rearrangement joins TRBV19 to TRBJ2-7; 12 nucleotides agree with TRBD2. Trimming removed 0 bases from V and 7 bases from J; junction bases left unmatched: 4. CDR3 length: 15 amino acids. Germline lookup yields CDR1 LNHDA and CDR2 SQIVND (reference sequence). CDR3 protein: CASSIDPSGRGEQYF. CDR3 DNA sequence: TGTGCCAGTAGTATAGATCCTAGCGGGAGGGGAGAGCAGTACTTC.

The CDR3, as DNA: TGTGCCAGCAGCTCAATTCCCGGGACAGGGCATGAGCAGTACTTC. Translated, it gives CASSSIPGTGHEQYF. The V call is TRBV27, the J call TRBJ2-7; 9 positions match TRBD1. This CDR3 is built from 15 residues. Germline V CDR1 and CDR2: MNHEY, SMNVEV (reference sequence). J lost 7 bases, V lost 6 bases, and 13 bases had no gene match.

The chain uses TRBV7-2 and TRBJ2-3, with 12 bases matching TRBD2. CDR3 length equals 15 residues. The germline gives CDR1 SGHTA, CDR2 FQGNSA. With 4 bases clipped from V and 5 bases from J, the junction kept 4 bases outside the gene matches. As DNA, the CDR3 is TGTGCCAGCAGCTCTAGCGGGGGGGCCGAAGATACGCAGTATTTT. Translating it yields CASSSSGGAEDTQYF.

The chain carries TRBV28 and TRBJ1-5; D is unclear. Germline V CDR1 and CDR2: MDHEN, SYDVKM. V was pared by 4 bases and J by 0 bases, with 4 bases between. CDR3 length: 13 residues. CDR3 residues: CASSWASNQPQHF. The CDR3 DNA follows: TGTGCCAGCAGTTGGGCTAGCAATCAGCCCCAGCATTTT.